These 22 T cell receptor beta chains share one sample of origin, sequenced in a study of blood T cell repertoires in COVID-19. Using immunoSEQ multiplex PCR, the repertoire was profiled, and TCRdb retains in-frame clones only, with some absent. The sample contains about 260,000 clones, roughly 86% of which appear only once. The sequencing input was peripheral blood. These receptors came from a young woman with COVID-19, enrolled during active disease.

This sequence joins TRBV7-2 and TRBJ1-3, with TRBD1 matching 8 bases. The V and J ends lost 1 base and 2 bases, in that order; junction bases with no gene match: 4. Germline lookup yields CDR1 SGHTA and CDR2 FQGNSA. This CDR3 is built from 16 residues. The CDR3 coding sequence is TGTGCCAGCAGCTTAGGGCAGGGGGCGGCTGGAAACACCATATATTTT. Encoded protein: CASSLGQGAAGNTIYF.

The chain links TRBV10-3 to TRBJ2-1, with 7 positions matching TRBD2. The trim removed 8 bases at V and 8 bases at J, leaving 9 bases unmatched. The germline gives CDR1 ENHRY, CDR2 SYGVKD. The CDR3 sequence is 13 residues long. This chain's CDR3 is CAIVGGSSDEQFF. CDR3 DNA: TGTGCCATCGTAGGCGGGAGCTCGGATGAGCAGTTCTTC.

The genes are TRBV5-1 and TRBJ2-1, with D perhaps TRBD2 (6 bases). Trimming stripped 0 bases from V and 7 bases from J, with 20 bases between. This CDR3 is 17 amino acids long. CDR1 SGHRS and CDR2 YFSETQ come from the germline V gene. The CDR3: CASSLAGRLGFLNEQFF. As DNA, the CDR3 is TGCGCCAGCAGCTTGGCCGGTCGACTAGGATTCTTAAATGAGCAGTTCTTC.

V gene TRBV29-1 combines with J gene TRBJ2-7, with 10 bases lining up with TRBD1. Germline V gene lookup returns CDR1 SQVTM and CDR2 ANQGSEA. After removal of 1 base from V and 5 bases from J, the junction contained 5 bases not matched to a gene. The CDR3 is 14 amino acids. CDR3 sequence reads: CSVEVRQGANEQYF. CDR3 nucleotides: TGCAGCGTTGAAGTGAGACAGGGGGCAAACGAGCAGTACTTC.

The CDR3 DNA follows: TGTGCCAGCAGTAGGACAGCGGAAGACACCGGGGAGCTGTTTTTT. Translating it yields CASSRTAEDTGELFF. This chain links TRBV25-1 with TRBJ2-2, with D perhaps TRBD1 (6 bases). The V and J ends lost 5 bases and 3 bases respectively, with 13 bases between them. The CDR3 is 15 amino acids. The germline gives CDR1 MGHDK, CDR2 SYGVNS.

The chain carries TRBV29-1 and TRBJ1-1, with D possibly TRBD1 on 6 matching bases. The germline V gene encodes CDR1 SQVTM and CDR2 ANQGSEA. This CDR3 contains 14 residues. Trimming cost V 0 bases and J 4 bases, with 12 bases left between them. As DNA, the CDR3 is TGCAGCGTTGAAGAAAACAGGGTCCTCACTGAAGCTTTCTTT. Residues: CSVEENRVLTEAFF.

The V and J genes are TRBV5-5 and TRBJ1-2; 10 bases are shared with TRBD1. Trimming removed 4 bases from V and 8 bases from J; junction bases left unmatched: 14. The CDR3 loop spans 16 amino acids. CDR1 is SGHKS, CDR2 YYEKEE, per germline (reference sequence). CDR3 in DNA: TGTGCCAGCAGCAACGACAGGGGGCTAGGAGCGTGGGGCTACACCTTC. Its translation is CASSNDRGLGAWGYTF.

CDR3 sequence (DNA): TGTGCCAGCAGAAGGACAGGAAACTACGAGCAGTACTTC. Its protein product is CASRRTGNYEQYF. J is TRBJ2-7 and V is TRBV6-5, with 7 bases aligning to TRBD1. Trimming removed 6 bases from V and 3 bases from J; junction bases left unmatched: 5. From germline, CDR1 is MNHEY and CDR2 SVGAGI. The CDR3 is made up of 13 amino acids.

This chain uses TRBV7-3 with TRBJ2-1; TRBD2 agrees at 7 bases. The germline gives CDR1 SGHTA, CDR2 FQGTGA. The V segment lost 5 bases and the J segment 15 bases; nucleotides outside the gene matches: 13. CDR3 length: 13 residues. CDR3 bases: TGTGCCAGCAGCGATTCTCCGGGACTATTATTGTTCTTC. This codes for CASSDSPGLLLFF. Full variable domain (rest looked up from reference TRBV7-3 and TRBJ2-1): GAGVSQTPSNKVTEKGKYVELRCDPISGHTALYWYRQSLGQGPEFLIYFQGTGAADDSGLPNDRFFAVRPEGSVSTLKIQRTERGDSAVYLCASSDSPGLLLFFGPGTRLTVL.

V gene TRBV3-1 (or the pseudogene TRBV3-2) combines with J gene TRBJ1-5, with 10 positions matching TRBD1. The CDR3 is 16 residues long. Germline CDR1 and CDR2: LGHDT and YNNKEL (reference sequence). The V segment lost 5 bases and the J segment 2 bases; nucleotides outside the gene matches: 6. As DNA, the CDR3 is TGTGCCAGCAGCGACTCAGGGACAGGGGGCAATCAGCCCCAGCATTTT. It codes for CASSDSGTGGNQPQHF.

The chain has TRBV6-5 and TRBJ2-7, with D unresolved. V was shortened by 4 bases and J by 5 bases, with 15 bases between the two germline ends. This CDR3 has 14 amino acids. Germline assignment: CDR1 MNHEY and CDR2 SVGAGI. CDR3 region: CASSLTYQANEQYF. The CDR3 bases are TGTGCCAGCAGTTTGACATATCAGGCGAACGAGCAGTACTTC.

This chain connects TRBV5-1 to TRBJ1-5, with 7 bases matching TRBD1. The V gene end was trimmed by 3 bases and the J gene end by 0 bases; junction bases not matched to a gene: 6. The germline CDR1 and CDR2 sequences are SGHRS and YFSETQ. The CDR3 is made up of 16 amino acids. In DNA form, the CDR3 reads TGCGCCAGCAGCTCCGGGACAGTCGATAGCAATCAGCCCCAGCATTTT. As protein: CASSSGTVDSNQPQHF. The full variable domain, with the rest looked up from reference TRBV5-1 and TRBJ1-5, is KAGVTQTPRYLIKTRGQQVTLSCSPISGHRSVSWYQQTPGQGLQFLFEYFSETQRNKGNFPGRFSGRQFSNSRSEMNVSTLELGDSALYLCASSSGTVDSNQPQHFGDGTRLSIL.

Only one count was recorded for this clone. The chain links TRBV27 to TRBJ1-2; 9 bases fit TRBD1. Trimming removed 3 bases from V and 8 bases from J; junction bases left unmatched: 4. The CDR3 is 13 residues long. Germline loops: CDR1 MNHEY, CDR2 SMNVEV (reference sequence). The CDR3 loop is CASSLLTGGGYTF. The CDR3 region has the DNA TGTGCCAGCAGTTTGCTGACAGGGGGGGGCTACACCTTC.

This clone was seen only a few times. The DNA of the CDR3 is TGTGCCAGCAGCGTTCCCGGGACTAGCGGAGGAGAGACCCAGTACTTC. Its protein product is CASSVPGTSGGETQYF. The J gene is TRBJ2-5, the V gene TRBV7-3; 11 bases map to TRBD2. Germline assignment: CDR1 SGHTA and CDR2 FQGTGA. The CDR3 consists of 16 residues. V trimming: 5 bases; J trimming: 4 bases; junction bases outside the gene matches: 9.

This chain uses TRBV5-5 with TRBJ2-1, with D possibly TRBD2 on 5 matching bases. The germline V and J ends were trimmed by 2 bases and 0 bases, with 9 bases remaining between them. The CDR3 is made up of 15 amino acids. Germline values: CDR1 SGHKS, CDR2 YYEKEE (reference sequence). The CDR3 sequence: CASSLLAGSYNEQFF. Written as DNA, the CDR3 is TGTGCCAGCAGCTTACTGGCGGGCTCCTACAATGAGCAGTTCTTC.

V gene TRBV3-1 (or the pseudogene TRBV3-2) combines with J gene TRBJ1-6, with 8 bases identical to TRBD1. This CDR3 is 17 amino acids long. The trim removed 3 bases at V and 7 bases at J, leaving 11 bases unmatched. Germline CDR1 LGHDT, CDR2 YNNKEL (reference sequence). The CDR3 DNA follows: TGTGCCAGCAGCCACGGACCCCAGGGGGCCCTAAATTCACCCCTCCACTTT. As protein: CASSHGPQGALNSPLHF.

V is TRBV21-1 and J is TRBJ2-1; TRBD2 is taken as the D call from the table, unchecked against the DNA. TRBV21-1 is a listed pseudogene. The CDR3 contains 14 residues. The CDR3 nucleotides read TGTGCCAGGACTAGCGGGAGATACTACAATGAGCAGTTCTTC. It yields the protein CARTSGRYYNEQFF.

The genes are TRBV5-4 and TRBJ1-1, with a weak D call TRBD1 (5 bases). The CDR3 loop spans 15 amino acids. V dropped 4 bases and J dropped 4 bases, with 17 bases sitting between them. Per the germline V gene, CDR1 is SGHNT and CDR2 is YYREEE (reference sequence). The CDR3 DNA follows: TGTGCCAGCAGCCGAGGTCGGGGGTCAGTCACTGAAGCTTTCTTT. Translated, it gives CASSRGRGSVTEAFF.

V gene TRBV11-2 combines with J gene TRBJ2-3; 9 positions match TRBD2. The V and J ends lost 2 bases and 8 bases, in that order; junction bases with no gene match: 11. The CDR3 is 16 amino acids. Germline lookup yields CDR1 SGHAT and CDR2 FQNNGV. CDR3 sequence (DNA): TGTGCCAGCAGCTTAATGGGCGGGAGGGCTGTCGGTACGCAGTATTTT. As protein: CASSLMGGRAVGTQYF.

The genes are TRBV6-5 and TRBJ1-3; 8 bases are shared with TRBD1. CDR1 and CDR2 (germline): MNHEY, SVGAGI. V shed 4 bases, J shed 4 bases, and the junction held 6 bases outside the gene matches. The CDR3 runs 15 residues. As DNA, the CDR3 is TGTGCCAGCAGTTCTCTTGGGGACAGGGGAAACACCATATATTTT. It translates to CASSSLGDRGNTIYF.

This sequence joins TRBV28 and TRBJ1-6; 8 positions match TRBD1. There are 16 residues in the CDR3. In germline, CDR1 is MDHEN, CDR2 SYDVKM. V gave up 3 bases and J gave up 2 bases; unmatched junction bases: 3. The CDR3 region is CASSFDRGTYNSPLHF. The CDR3 DNA follows: TGTGCCAGCAGTTTTGACAGGGGCACCTATAATTCACCCCTCCACTTT.

For the CDR3, the DNA is TGTGCCAGCAGCCAAGGAGACAGAACCTACGAGCAGTACTTC. Its protein is CASSQGDRTYEQYF. The chain joins TRBV3-1 (or the pseudogene TRBV3-2) to TRBJ2-7; a weak D match, TRBD1 (5 bases). The CDR3 extends over 14 amino acids. Trimming took 1 base from V and 2 from J, leaving 9 bases between them. The germline V gene has CDR1 LGHDT and CDR2 YNNKEL (reference sequence).